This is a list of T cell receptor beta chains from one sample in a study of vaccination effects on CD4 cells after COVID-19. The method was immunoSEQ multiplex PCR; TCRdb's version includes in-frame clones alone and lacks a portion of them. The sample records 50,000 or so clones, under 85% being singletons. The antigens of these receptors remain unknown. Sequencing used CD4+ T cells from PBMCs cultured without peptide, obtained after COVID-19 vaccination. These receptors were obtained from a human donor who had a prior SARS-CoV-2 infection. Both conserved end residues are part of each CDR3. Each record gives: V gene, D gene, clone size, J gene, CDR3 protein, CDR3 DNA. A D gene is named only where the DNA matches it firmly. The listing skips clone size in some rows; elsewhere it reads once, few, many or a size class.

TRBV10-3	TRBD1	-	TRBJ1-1	CAISGQGRNEAFF	TGTGCCATCAGTGGACAGGGGAGAAATGAAGCTTTCTTT
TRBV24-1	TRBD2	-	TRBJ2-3	CATSNSGRAPTDTQYF	TGTGCCACCAGTAATAGCGGGAGGGCCCCCACAGATACGCAGTATTTT
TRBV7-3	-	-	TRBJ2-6	CASSLKQGLAGANVLTF	TGTGCCAGCAGTTTGAAACAGGGTTTAGCTGGGGCCAACGTCCTGACTTTC
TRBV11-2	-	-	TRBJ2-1	CASSLFRSSYNEQFF	TGTGCCAGCAGCCTGTTCAGGAGCTCCTACAATGAGCAGTTCTTC
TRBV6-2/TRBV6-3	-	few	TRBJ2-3	CASSYFPAGGTQYF	TGTGCCAGCAGTTATTTTCCGGCCGGAGGTACGCAGTATTTT
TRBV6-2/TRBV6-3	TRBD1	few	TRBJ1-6	CASSYRDRYNSPLHF	TGTGCCAGCAGTTACCGGGACAGGTATAATTCACCCCTCCACTTT
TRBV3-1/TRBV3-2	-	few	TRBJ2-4	CASSSTGDQYF	TGTGCCAGCAGCAGTACAGGAGATCAGTACTTC
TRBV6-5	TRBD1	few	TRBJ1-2	CASSYRDRASGYTF	TGTGCCAGCAGTTACAGGGACAGGGCGAGTGGCTACACCTTC
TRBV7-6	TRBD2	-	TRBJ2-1	CASSRLAGSYNEQFF	TGTGCCAGCAGTCGTCTAGCGGGCTCCTACAATGAGCAGTTCTTC
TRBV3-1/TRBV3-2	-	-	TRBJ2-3	CASSQGVGSGDTQYF	TGTGCCAGCAGCCAAGGGGTTGGGTCGGGAGATACGCAGTATTTT
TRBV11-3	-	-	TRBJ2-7	CASSLWGGNYEQYF	TGTGCCAGCAGCCTCTGGGGCGGAAACTACGAGCAGTACTTC
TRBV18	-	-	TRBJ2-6	CASSPRGAGANVLTF	TGTGCCAGCTCACCACGGGGGGCTGGGGCCAACGTCCTGACTTTC
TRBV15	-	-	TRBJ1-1	CATSRDYREGVNTEAFF	TGTGCCACCAGCAGAGATTACAGGGAAGGGGTGAACACTGAAGCTTTCTTT
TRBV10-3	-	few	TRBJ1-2	CAIREGANYGYTF	TGTGCCATCAGGGAGGGGGCTAACTATGGCTACACCTTC
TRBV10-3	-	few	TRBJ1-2	CAIRPRQETYGYTF	TGTGCCATCAGACCCAGACAGGAAACCTATGGCTACACCTTC
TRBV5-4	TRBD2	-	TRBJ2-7	CASRPATSGSYEQYF	TGTGCCAGCAGACCTGCCACTAGCGGGAGCTACGAGCAGTACTTC
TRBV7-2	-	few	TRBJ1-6	CASSLDTISDSLHF	TGTGCCAGCAGCTTAGATACAATATCGGATTCCCTCCACTTT
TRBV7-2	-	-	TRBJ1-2	CASSGEQGNYGYTF	TGTGCCAGCAGCGGTGAACAGGGTAACTATGGCTACACCTTC
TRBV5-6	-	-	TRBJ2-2	CASSSGFGAGELFF	-
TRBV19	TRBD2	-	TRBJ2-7	CASSPRPGTRHYEQYF	TGTGCCAGTAGTCCCCGACCCGGGACTAGGCACTACGAGCAGTACTTC
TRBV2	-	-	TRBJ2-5	CASSASSGETQYF	TGTGCCAGCAGTGCGTCGAGTGGGGAGACCCAGTACTTC
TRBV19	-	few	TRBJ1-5	CASKGYSNQPQHF	TGTGCCAGTAAGGGGTATAGCAATCAGCCCCAGCATTTT
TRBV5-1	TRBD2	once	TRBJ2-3	CASSLGLAGEAADTQYF	TGCGCCAGCAGCTTGGGACTAGCGGGAGAGGCGGCAGATACGCAGTATTTT
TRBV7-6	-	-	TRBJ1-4	CASSRAWGHGEKLFF	TGTGCCAGCAGCAGAGCTTGGGGACATGGTGAAAAACTGTTTTTT
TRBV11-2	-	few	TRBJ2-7	CASSRGGGYEQYF	TGTGCCAGCAGCCGTGGAGGGGGCTACGAGCAGTACTTC
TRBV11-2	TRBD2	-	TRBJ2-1	CASSLRILAGGSYNEQFF	TGTGCCAGCAGCTTGCGAATCTTAGCGGGAGGCTCCTACAATGAGCAGTTCTTC
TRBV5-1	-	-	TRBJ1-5	CASSPVPTGWSNQPQHF	TGCGCCAGCAGCCCGGTCCCCACAGGGTGGTCGAATCAGCCCCAGCATTTT
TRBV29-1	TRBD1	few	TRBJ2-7	CSVQQGARYEQYF	TGCAGCGTCCAACAGGGGGCGCGGTACGAGCAGTACTTC
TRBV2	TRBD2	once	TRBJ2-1	CASRRNPTSGGGNEQFF	TGTGCCAGCAGGCGAAACCCCACTAGCGGGGGGGGGAATGAGCAGTTCTTC
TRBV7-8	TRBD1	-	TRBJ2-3	CASSLFVFGTASTDTQYF	TGTGCCAGCAGCTTATTTGTGTTCGGGACAGCTAGCACAGATACGCAGTATTTT
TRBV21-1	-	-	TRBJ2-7	CASSNFPPRYRERTYEQYF	TGTGCCAGCAGCAACTTTCCCCCTCGGTACAGGGAGCGCACCTACGAGCAGTACTTC
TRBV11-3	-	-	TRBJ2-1	CASSWEGTGSDNEQFF	TGTGCCAGCAGCTGGGAGGGCACAGGGTCCGACAATGAGCAGTTCTTC
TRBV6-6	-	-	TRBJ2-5	CASTPGQLERQYF	TGTGCCAGCACCCCAGGACAGTTGGAGCGCCAGTACTTC
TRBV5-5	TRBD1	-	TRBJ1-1	CASSQGAEAFF	TGTGCCAGCAGCCAGGGGGCTGAAGCTTTCTTT
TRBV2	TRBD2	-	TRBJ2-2	CASSEGVLAGENTGELFF	TGTGCCAGCAGTGAAGGGGTGTTAGCGGGGGAGAACACCGGGGAGCTGTTTTTT
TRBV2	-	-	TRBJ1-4	CASAYRENYEKLFF	TGTGCCAGCGCATACAGGGAGAACTACGAAAAACTGTTTTTT
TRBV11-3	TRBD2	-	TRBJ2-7	CASSTTGTSSEQYF	TGTGCCAGCAGCACAACCGGGACTAGCTCCGAGCAGTACTTC
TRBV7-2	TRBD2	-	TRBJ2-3	CASSAWTSGDTQYF	TGTGCCAGCAGCGCTTGGACTAGCGGAGATACGCAGTATTTT
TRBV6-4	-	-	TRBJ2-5	CASSEQGGDMETQYF	TGTGCCAGCAGTGAACAGGGGGGGGATATGGAGACCCAGTACTTC
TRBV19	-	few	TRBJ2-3	CASSGGPSTDTQYF	TGTGCCAGTAGCGGGGGGCCCAGCACAGATACGCAGTATTTT
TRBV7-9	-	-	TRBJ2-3	CASSLFTDTQYF	TGTGCCAGCAGCTTATTTACAGATACGCAGTATTTT
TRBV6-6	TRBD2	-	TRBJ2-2	CASSRVGLAGATGELFF	TGTGCCAGCAGTCGCGTGGGACTAGCGGGAGCTACCGGGGAGCTGTTTTTT
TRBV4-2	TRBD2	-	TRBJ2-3	CASSQVERDLPDTQYF	TGTGCCAGCAGCCAAGTTGAGCGGGACCTCCCAGATACGCAGTATTTT
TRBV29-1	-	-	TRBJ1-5	CSVGVGLDQPQHF	TGCAGCGTTGGGGTAGGACTAGATCAGCCCCAGCATTTT
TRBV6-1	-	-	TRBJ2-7	CASSERGSRFYEQYF	TGTGCCAGCAGTGAAAGGGGATCGCGATTCTACGAGCAGTACTTC
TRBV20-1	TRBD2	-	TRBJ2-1	CSASSFLAGWYNEQFF	TGCAGTGCTAGTTCTTTTCTAGCGGGATGGTACAATGAGCAGTTCTTC
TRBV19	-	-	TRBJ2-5	CASTFQETQYF	TGTGCCAGTACCTTCCAAGAGACCCAGTACTTC
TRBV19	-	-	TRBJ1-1	CATWGGEAFF	TGTGCCACCTGGGGCGGGGAAGCTTTCTTT
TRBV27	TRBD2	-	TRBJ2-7	CASAKRLAGGLLMVYEQYF	TGTGCCAGCGCAAAGAGACTAGCGGGGGGGCTATTGATGGTCTACGAGCAGTACTTC
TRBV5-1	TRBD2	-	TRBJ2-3	CASRDQAGGPADTQYF	TGCGCCAGCAGGGACCAAGCGGGGGGGCCGGCAGATACGCAGTATTTT
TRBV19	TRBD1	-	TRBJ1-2	CASSIPPDRGMREDGYTF	TGTGCCAGTAGTATACCCCCGGACAGGGGGATGCGGGAGGATGGCTACACCTTC
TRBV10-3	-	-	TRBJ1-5	CAIREAGNQPQHF	TGTGCCATCAGGGAGGCCGGCAATCAGCCCCAGCATTTT
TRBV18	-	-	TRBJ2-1	CASSPTNNEQFF	TGTGCCAGCTCACCGACGAACAATGAGCAGTTCTTC
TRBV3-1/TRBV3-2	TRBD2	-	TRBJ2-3	CASSQDWGSGGWGTDTQYF	TGTGCCAGCAGCCAAGATTGGGGTAGCGGGGGGTGGGGAACAGATACGCAGTATTTT
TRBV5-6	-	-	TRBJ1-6	CASHKDGGVSYNSPLHF	TGTGCCAGCCACAAGGATGGGGGTGTTAGCTATAATTCACCCCTCCACTTT
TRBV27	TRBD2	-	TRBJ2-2	CATRASGSPGELFF	TGTGCCACCCGGGCTAGCGGGAGCCCCGGGGAGCTGTTTTTT
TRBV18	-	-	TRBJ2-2	CASSRVVSSGLRNTGELFF	TGTGCCAGTTCAAGGGTGGTTTCTTCGGGGCTCCGGAACACCGGGGAGCTGTTTTTT
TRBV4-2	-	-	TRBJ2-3	CASSQDPGPTRTDTQYF	TGTGCCAGCAGCCAAGATCCGGGGCCCACCCGCACAGATACGCAGTATTTT
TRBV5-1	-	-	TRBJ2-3	CASSQQGGPDTQYF	TGCGCCAGCAGTCAGCAGGGGGGCCCAGATACGCAGTATTTT